This T cell receptor (beta chain) was sequenced in a study of cytomegalovirus exposure and HLA in healthy donors. Amplification used 60 Vbeta primers and 13 Jbeta primers. The data were produced by immunoSEQ multiplex PCR, yet TCRdb's version contains in-frame clones alone and is incomplete. This table has some 76,000 clones, about three quarters appearing once. CDR3 length equals 15 residues. Between the trimmed V and J ends, which lost 5 bases and 5 bases, there was a span of 17 bases. Per the germline V gene, CDR1 is MNHEY and CDR2 is SVGAGI. Sequencing was done on a sample of PBMCs. The rearrangement links TRBV6-5 to TRBJ2-3, with D perhaps matching TRBD1 (6 bases). This TCR was recovered from a male donor in good health and CMV-seropositive. The CDR3 nucleotides are TGTGCCAGCAGTACCAGGGGCCGCTCGGGAGATACGCAGTATTTT. Translated: CASSTRGRSGDTQYF.